Listed here are 22 T cell receptor beta chains from one sample, sequenced in a study of T cells after yellow fever vaccination. TCRdb independently ran MiXCR on the 5' RACE reads; one entry per CDR3 protein. The repertoire holds about 340,000 distinct CDR3 sequences, 3% to 4.5% seen once, with roughly 26% in the top ten. Sample: PBMCs, taken 5 days after the yellow fever booster vaccination. These receptors came from a young man who received the YFV17D yellow fever vaccine.

This clonotype appeared a few times. The chain carries TRBV19 and TRBJ2-7, with unresolved D. The CDR3 length is 13 residues. Germline values: CDR1 LNHDA, CDR2 SQIVND (reference sequence). CDR3 loop: CASSTVHLGERYV. The CDR3 bases are TGTGCCAGTAGTACTGTCCACTTAGGCGAGCGGTACGTC.

The genes are TRBV21-1 and TRBJ2-5. TRBV21-1 is tagged as a pseudogene. The CDR3 extends over 10 amino acids. The CDR3: CASPYETQYF. The CDR3 DNA follows: TGTGCCAGTCCTTACGAGACCCAGTACTTC.

V is TRBV4-3 and J is TRBJ1-6; 8 nucleotides match TRBD1. The ends lost 2 bases at V and 14 bases at J; junction bases unmatched: 11. This CDR3 comprises 15 residues. Germline V gives CDR1 LGHNA, CDR2 YSLEER. The CDR3 protein is CASSQWTGLFSSLHF. The CDR3 bases are TGCGCCAGCAGCCAATGGACAGGGTTGTTTTCGTCCCTCCACTTT.

The rearrangement joins TRBV27 to TRBJ2-7; the match to TRBD1 covers 7 bases. This CDR3 has 12 residues. With 5 bases clipped from V and 6 bases from J, the junction kept 4 bases outside the gene matches. In germline, CDR1 is MNHEY, CDR2 SMNVEV (reference sequence). CDR3 region: CASSPGTVEQYF. The CDR3 DNA reads as TGTGCCAGCAGTCCTGGGACAGTCGAGCAGTACTTC.

This clonotype was seen many times. The rearrangement links TRBV6-6 to TRBJ2-3, with 7 nucleotides matching TRBD2. The CDR3 is 16 residues long. With V trimmed by 2 bases and J by 3 bases, 8 bases remained unmatched. Germline CDR1 is MNHNY and CDR2 is SVGAGI (reference sequence). The CDR3 here is CASSYGSAGGTDTQYF. As DNA, the CDR3 is TGTGCCAGCAGTTACGGAAGTGCCGGGGGGACAGATACGCAGTATTTT.

This clonotype has only a few counts. This sequence joins TRBV12-3 or TRBV12-4 and TRBJ1-2; perhaps TRBD1 as D (6 bases). CDR3 length: 14 residues. V was pared by 5 bases and J by 5 bases, with 15 bases between. For the CDR3, the DNA is TGTGCCAGCAGTGCACAGGGAAGGGGTTATGGCTACACCTTC. Protein: CASSAQGRGYGYTF.

The chain joins TRBV30 to TRBJ2-3; no clear D. The germline V gene encodes CDR1 GTSNPN and CDR2 SVGIG (reference sequence). The V and J ends lost 4 bases and 4 bases respectively, with 9 bases between them. The CDR3 consists of 12 residues. This CDR3 is CAWISPPDTQYF. In DNA form, the CDR3 reads TGTGCCTGGATTTCCCCGCCAGATACGCAGTATTTT.

Ten or more counts support this clonotype. V usage is TRBV3-1 and J usage is TRBJ1-1; D not certain. V was pared by 1 base and J by 9 bases, with 12 bases between. The germline CDR1 and CDR2 sequences are LGHDT and YNNKEL (reference sequence). CDR3 length: 13 amino acids. The CDR3 region is CASSQARTGKAFF. DNA of the CDR3: TGTGCCAGCAGCCAAGCACGGACCGGGAAAGCTTTCTTT.

This clonotype has a handful of counts. This chain links TRBV6-2 or TRBV6-3 with TRBJ1-5, with 7 bases that match TRBD1. V lost 5 bases to trimming and J lost 4 bases; unmatched junction nucleotides: 2. Germline V gene lookup returns CDR1 MNHEY and CDR2 SVGEGT. CDR3 length equals 13 residues. The CDR3, as DNA: TGTGCCAGCAGTACGACAGGGAATCAGCCCCAGCATTTT. Translating it yields CASSTTGNQPQHF.

This clonotype was seen at least ten times. This chain links TRBV6-6 with TRBJ2-5; D remains ambiguous. Germline V gives CDR1 MNHNY, CDR2 SVGAGI (reference sequence). The CDR3 covers 14 residues. Trimming cost V 1 base and J 2 bases, with 8 bases left between them. CDR3 loop: CASSYFGPQETQYF. The CDR3 DNA follows: TGTGCCAGCAGTTACTTCGGTCCTCAAGAGACCCAGTACTTC.

This clonotype was observed a few times. The chain carries TRBV5-1 and TRBJ1-5; 8 nucleotides match TRBD1. Germline CDR1 is SGHRS and CDR2 is YFSETQ. The CDR3 extends over 18 amino acids. V was pared by 0 bases and J by 1 base, with 9 bases of the junction left unmatched. CDR3 in DNA: TGCGCCAGCAGCTTGGTTCTTAAGACAGGGGCAAGCAATCAGCCCCAGCATTTT. Amino acid sequence: CASSLVLKTGASNQPQHF.

The V gene is TRBV30, the J gene TRBJ2-6; no clear D gene. V lost 5 bases and J lost 4, with 6 bases in between. Looked up from germline, CDR1 is GTSNPN and CDR2 is SVGIG (reference sequence). The CDR3 runs 12 residues. The CDR3 nucleotides read TGTGCCTGGGGTTCCGGGGCCAACGTCCTGACTTTC. It translates to CAWGSGANVLTF.

This clonotype was observed a few times. The gene calls are TRBV18 and TRBJ2-7; 8 positions agree with TRBD1. This CDR3 contains 16 residues. Unmatched junction bases numbered 8, after V lost 4 bases and J lost 0 bases. Germline values: CDR1 KGHSH, CDR2 LQKENI. CDR3 amino acids: CASSLKGTGDSYEQYF. The CDR3 nucleotides are TGTGCCAGCTCACTAAAAGGGACAGGCGACTCCTACGAGCAGTACTTC.

The rearrangement uses TRBV5-4 and TRBJ1-2; D is perhaps TRBD1 (5 bases). Germline lookup yields CDR1 SGHNT and CDR2 YYREEE (reference sequence). The CDR3 loop spans 15 amino acids. Trimming removed 0 bases from V and 8 bases from J, with 17 bases in between. The CDR3 protein is CASSLGGSSSAGYTF. The CDR3 DNA reads TGTGCCAGCAGCTTGGGGGGGTCCTCCTCCGCGGGCTACACCTTC.

This clonotype was counted between two and nine times. The rearrangement links TRBV12-3 or TRBV12-4 to TRBJ2-3; D unclear. CDR3 size: 14 residues. V dropped 5 bases and J dropped 0 bases, with 9 bases sitting between them. This CDR3 reads CASSRAPSTDTQYF. In DNA form, the CDR3 reads TGTGCCAGCAGTCGAGCGCCTAGCACAGATACGCAGTATTTT.

The chain links TRBV5-6 to TRBJ2-1, with D perhaps TRBD1 or TRBD2 (5 bases each). The CDR3 runs to 15 residues. V lost 4 bases, J lost 0 bases, and 11 bases lay in between. Germline lookup yields CDR1 SGHDT and CDR2 YYEEEE. The CDR3 nucleotides are TGTGCCAGCAGCGGGACGGGCAGCTCCTACAATGAGCAGTTCTTC. It encodes CASSGTGSSYNEQFF.

This clonotype was counted ten times or more. V gene TRBV29-1 combines with J gene TRBJ2-1; D may be TRBD1 or TRBD2 (5 bases each). This CDR3 is 12 amino acids long. Deletions cut 5 bases from V and 10 bases from J, with 15 bases between. Germline CDR1 is SQVTM and CDR2 is ANQGSEA. The CDR3 loop is CSVNIGGGEQFF. CDR3 bases: TGCAGCGTTAATATTGGGGGTGGCGAGCAGTTCTTC.

In its sample, this clonotype was seen many times. This rearrangement joins TRBV6-5 to TRBJ1-5, with 7 bases identical to TRBD1. Germline lookup yields CDR1 MNHEY and CDR2 SVGAGI. CDR3 size: 14 residues. V lost 6 bases and J lost 7; bases outside the gene matches: 9. The CDR3 loop is CASSSTGNEQPQHF. The CDR3 DNA reads as TGTGCCAGCAGCTCGACAGGGAACGAACAGCCCCAGCATTTT.

This clonotype was recorded a few times. The chain employs TRBV21-1 and TRBJ1-3; TRBD1 was called by the table and not checked on the DNA. TRBV21-1 represents a pseudogene. This CDR3 comprises 18 residues. The CDR3 is CASSKTKPLGLSGNTIYF. In DNA, the CDR3 is TGTGCCAGCAGCAAAACAAAACCCCTCGGGCTTTCTGGAAACACCATATATTTT.

This clonotype was found many times. The chain joins TRBV12-3 or TRBV12-4 to TRBJ2-1; D unclear. Trimming took 5 bases from V and 0 from J, leaving 11 bases between them. The CDR3 has 15 residues. CDR3 in DNA: TGTGCCAGCAGTATAGACACCAGCTCCTACAATGAGCAGTTCTTC. As protein: CASSIDTSSYNEQFF.

The chain is built from TRBV11-1 and TRBJ2-7, with D maybe TRBD2 (6 bases). Trimming cost V 5 bases and J 0 bases, with 17 bases left between them. CDR3 length: 16 residues. CDR1 and CDR2 from the germline V gene are SGHAT and FQDESV (reference sequence). The CDR3 protein is CASSDRGGKSSYEQYF. In nucleotides, the CDR3 is TGTGCCAGCAGCGACCGTGGAGGGAAGAGCTCCTACGAGCAGTACTTC.

This clonotype was counted a few times. The V gene is TRBV11-2, the J gene TRBJ2-6; D is unresolved. Germline loops: CDR1 SGHAT, CDR2 FQNNGV. CDR3 length: 17 amino acids. Trimming left V 0 bases short and J 4 bases short, with 13 bases between. The CDR3 nucleotides read TGTGCCAGCAGCTTAGATCTTTGGGTCCCCGGGGCCAACGTCCTGACTTTC. Translated: CASSLDLWVPGANVLTF.